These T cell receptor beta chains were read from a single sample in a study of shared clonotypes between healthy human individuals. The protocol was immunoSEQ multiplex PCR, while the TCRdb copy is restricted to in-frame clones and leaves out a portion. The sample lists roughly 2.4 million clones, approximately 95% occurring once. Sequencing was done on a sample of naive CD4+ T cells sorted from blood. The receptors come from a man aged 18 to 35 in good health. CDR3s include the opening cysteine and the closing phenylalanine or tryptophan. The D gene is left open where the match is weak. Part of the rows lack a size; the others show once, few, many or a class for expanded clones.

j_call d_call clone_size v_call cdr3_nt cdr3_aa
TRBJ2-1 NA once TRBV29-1 TGCAGCGTTGAGCGACCAGACGGGGCCTACAATGAGCAGTTCTTC CSVERPDGAYNEQFF
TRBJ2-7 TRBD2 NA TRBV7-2 TGTGCCAGCAGCTTTAACCAGCGGGGCTACGAGCAGTACTTC CASSFNQRGYEQYF
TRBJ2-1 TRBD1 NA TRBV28 TGTGCCAGCAGCTTTGACAGGGTGCTCTACAATGAGCAGTTCTTC CASSFDRVLYNEQFF
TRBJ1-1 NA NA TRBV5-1 TGCGCCAGCAGCTCCACCGGGTCATCGAACACTGAAGCTTTCTTT CASSSTGSSNTEAFF
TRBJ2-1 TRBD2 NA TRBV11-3 TGTGCCAGCAGCTCTAGCGGGGGCCCTCACAATGAGCAGTTCTTC CASSSSGGPHNEQFF
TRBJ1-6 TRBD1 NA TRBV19 TGTGCCAGTAGTATGGGGACAGGGTATGCTTCACCCCTCCACTTT CASSMGTGYASPLHF
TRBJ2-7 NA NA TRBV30 TGTGCCTGGAGTGGGATGGTCGGGCAGTACTTC CAWSGMVGQYF
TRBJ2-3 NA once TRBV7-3 TGTGCCAGCACCCGGGGCGGAAAAAGCACAGATACGCAGTATTTT CASTRGGKSTDTQYF
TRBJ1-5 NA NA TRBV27 TGTGCCAGCAATATCCCCCGGGCCGCAATGAATCAGCCCCAGCATTTT CASNIPRAAMNQPQHF
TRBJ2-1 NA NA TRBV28 TGTGCCAGCAGTTCCGGGACGATATACAATGAGCAGTTCTTC CASSSGTIYNEQFF
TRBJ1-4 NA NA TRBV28 TGTGCCAGCAGGGGCCAGGGATTGTCTAATGAAAAACTGTTTTTT CASRGQGLSNEKLFF
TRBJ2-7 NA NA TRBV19 TGTGCCAGTTCTCCTCCCCATTCCCCCTACGAGCAGTACTTC CASSPPHSPYEQYF
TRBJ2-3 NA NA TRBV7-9 TGTGCCAGCAGCTTATCGACGGGCACAGATACGCAGTATTTT CASSLSTGTDTQYF
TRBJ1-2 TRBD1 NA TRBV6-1 TGTGCCACCAACCCGACAGGGTCGTATGGCTACACCTTC CATNPTGSYGYTF
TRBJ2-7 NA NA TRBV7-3 TGTGCCAGCAGCCCCCTGACCAATTACGAGCAGTACTTC CASSPLTNYEQYF
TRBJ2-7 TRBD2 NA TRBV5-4 TGTGCCAGCAGCCCACTACTTCGTAGCGGGGCGAACGAGCAGTACTTC CASSPLLRSGANEQYF
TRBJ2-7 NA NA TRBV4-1 TGCGCCAGCAGCCTCCTTGACGGTCCTTACGAGCAGTACTTC CASSLLDGPYEQYF
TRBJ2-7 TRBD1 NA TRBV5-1 TGCGCCAGCAGCTTCTATTCCGGGACAGTCTCCTACGAGCAGTACTTC CASSFYSGTVSYEQYF
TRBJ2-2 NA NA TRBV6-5 TGTGCCAGCAGTACCCCCGGTCGGGAGCTGTTTTTT CASSTPGRELFF
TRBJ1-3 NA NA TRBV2 TGTGCCAGCAGGCAGGGGCCGAGAAACACCATATATTTT CASRQGPRNTIYF
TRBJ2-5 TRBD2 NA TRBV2 TGTGCCAGCAGAGCGGAGCGGGGTGGCCAAGAGACCCAGTACTTC CASRAERGGQETQYF
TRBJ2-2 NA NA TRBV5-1 TGCGCCAGCAGCTTGGAAGACAGGACCGGGGAGCTGTTTTTT CASSLEDRTGELFF
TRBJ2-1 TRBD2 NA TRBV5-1 TGCGCCAGCAGCTCGGGACTAGCGGGAGTTAATGAGCAGTTCTTC CASSSGLAGVNEQFF
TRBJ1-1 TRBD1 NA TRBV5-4 TGTGCCAGCAGCTTGGATGACCTTGGGAGGAGGGGGCGCGAAGCTTTCTTT CASSLDDLGRRGREAFF